This TCR beta chain was sequenced during a study of T cell clonality in common variable immunodeficiency. The repertoire was sequenced with immunoSEQ multiplex PCR; TCRdb's copy has only in-frame clones and lacks some. This sample shows about 34,000 clones and no singletons; 25% to 30% rests with the ten largest. With 7 bases clipped from V and 3 bases from J, the junction kept 12 bases outside the gene matches. This CDR3 is 15 amino acids long. CDR1 and CDR2 from the germline V gene are SQVTM and ANQGSEA. This clone was counted at least ten times. Antigen unknown. The observed sequence ends 3 residues before the CDR3 terminus, with the missing tail filled in from the germline J gene. Study outcomes and limitations: T cell subpopulation sequencing would be needed to explain CVID clonality. Reportedly, TCR beta sequences from common variable immunodeficiency showed fewer deletions and N-nucleotide insertions.

The rearrangement uses TRBV29-1 and TRBJ2-3; the match to TRBD2 covers 8 bases. Specimen: peripheral blood mononuclear cells. This clonotype was obtained from a human donor with common variable immunodeficiency. The CDR3 spells CSGHSGIVGTDTQYF. The CDR3 DNA, read in part, is TGCAGCGGCCATAGCGGGATAGTAGGAACAGATACG.